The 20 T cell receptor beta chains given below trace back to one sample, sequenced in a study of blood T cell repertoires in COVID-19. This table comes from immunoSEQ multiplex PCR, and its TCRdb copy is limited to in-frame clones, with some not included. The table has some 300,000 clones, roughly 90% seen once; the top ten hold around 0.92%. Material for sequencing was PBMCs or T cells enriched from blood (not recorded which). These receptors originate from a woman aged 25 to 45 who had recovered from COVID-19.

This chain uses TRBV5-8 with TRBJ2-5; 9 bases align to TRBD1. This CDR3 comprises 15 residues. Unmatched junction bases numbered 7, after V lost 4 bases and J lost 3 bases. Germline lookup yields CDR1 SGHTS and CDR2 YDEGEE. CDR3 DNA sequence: TGTGCCAGCAGCCCCGGGACAGGGCCTAAAGAGACCCAGTACTTC. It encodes CASSPGTGPKETQYF.

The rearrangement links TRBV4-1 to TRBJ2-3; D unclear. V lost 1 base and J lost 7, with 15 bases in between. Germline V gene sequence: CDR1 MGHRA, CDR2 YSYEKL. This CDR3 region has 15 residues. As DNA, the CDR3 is TGCGCCAGCAGCCAAGTATCCGGGTTTACTCATACGCAGTATTTT. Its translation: CASSQVSGFTHTQYF.

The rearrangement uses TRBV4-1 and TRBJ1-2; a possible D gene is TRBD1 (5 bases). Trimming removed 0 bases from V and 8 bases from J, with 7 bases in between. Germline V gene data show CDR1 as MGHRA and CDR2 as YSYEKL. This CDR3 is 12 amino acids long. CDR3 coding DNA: TGCGCCAGCAGCCAAGAGTGGGGCGGCTACACCTTC. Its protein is CASSQEWGGYTF.

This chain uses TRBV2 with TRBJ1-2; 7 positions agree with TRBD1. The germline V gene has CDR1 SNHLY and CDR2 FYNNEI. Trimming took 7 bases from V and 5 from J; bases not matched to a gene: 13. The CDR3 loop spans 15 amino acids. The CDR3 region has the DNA TGTGCCAGCACAGGGACAGTGGCCTCGTTATATGGCTACACCTTC. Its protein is CASTGTVASLYGYTF.

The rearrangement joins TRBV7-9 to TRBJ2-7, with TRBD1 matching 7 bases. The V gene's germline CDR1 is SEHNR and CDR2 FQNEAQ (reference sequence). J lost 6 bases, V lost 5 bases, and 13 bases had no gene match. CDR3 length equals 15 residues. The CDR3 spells CASSPGDSSPGEQYF. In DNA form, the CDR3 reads TGTGCCAGCAGCCCCGGGGACAGTTCCCCAGGCGAGCAGTACTTC.

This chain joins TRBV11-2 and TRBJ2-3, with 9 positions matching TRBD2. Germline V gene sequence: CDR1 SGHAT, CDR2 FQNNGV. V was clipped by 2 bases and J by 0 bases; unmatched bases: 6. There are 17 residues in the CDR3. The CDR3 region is CASSLFLAGRSTDTQYF. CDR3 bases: TGTGCCAGCAGCTTATTTCTAGCGGGGAGAAGCACAGATACGCAGTATTTT.

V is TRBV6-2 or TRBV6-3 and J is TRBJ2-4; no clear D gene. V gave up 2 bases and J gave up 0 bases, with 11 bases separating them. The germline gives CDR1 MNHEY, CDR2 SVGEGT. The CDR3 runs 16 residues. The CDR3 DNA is TGTGCCAGCAGTTACCTCCCGGTTCAAGCCAAAAACATTCAGTACTTC. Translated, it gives CASSYLPVQAKNIQYF.

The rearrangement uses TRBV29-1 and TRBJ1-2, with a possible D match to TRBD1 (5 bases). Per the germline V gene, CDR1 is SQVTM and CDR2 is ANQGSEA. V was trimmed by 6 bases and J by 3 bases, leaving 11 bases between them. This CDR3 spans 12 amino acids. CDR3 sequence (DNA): TGCAGCGTCTGGAAGGGGTACTATGGCTACACCTTC. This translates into CSVWKGYYGYTF.

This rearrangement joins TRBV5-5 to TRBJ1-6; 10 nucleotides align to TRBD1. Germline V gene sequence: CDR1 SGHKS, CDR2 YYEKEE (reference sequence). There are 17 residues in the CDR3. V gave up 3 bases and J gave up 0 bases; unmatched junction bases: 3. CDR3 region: CASSWGQGSSYNSPLHF. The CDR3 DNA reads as TGTGCCAGCAGCTGGGGACAGGGGAGCTCCTATAATTCACCCCTCCACTTT.

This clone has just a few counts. The CDR3, as DNA: TGTGCCAGCAGTTTAGGGGGGGGTTCCTATGGCTACACCTTC. Residues: CASSLGGGSYGYTF. The V gene is TRBV27, the J gene TRBJ1-2, with D possibly TRBD1 on 5 matching bases. Trimming shortened V by 2 bases and J by 4 bases, and 11 bases separated the two germline ends. Germline loops: CDR1 MNHEY, CDR2 SMNVEV (reference sequence). The CDR3 spans 14 residues.

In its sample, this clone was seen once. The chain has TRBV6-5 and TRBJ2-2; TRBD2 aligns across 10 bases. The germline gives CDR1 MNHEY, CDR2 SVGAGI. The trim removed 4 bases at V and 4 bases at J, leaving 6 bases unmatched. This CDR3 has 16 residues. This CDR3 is CASSFGLAGATGELFF. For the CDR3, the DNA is TGTGCCAGCAGTTTCGGTCTAGCGGGAGCCACCGGGGAGCTGTTTTTT.

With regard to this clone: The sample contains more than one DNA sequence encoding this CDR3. For the CDR3, the DNA is TGCAGTGCCCAGGGGAACTATGGCTACACCTTC. Translating it yields CSAQGNYGYTF. J is TRBJ1-2 and V is TRBV20-1; D may be TRBD1 (6 bases). The CDR3 contains 11 residues. Trimming left V 6 bases short and J 2 bases short, with 7 bases between. CDR1 is DFQATT, CDR2 SNEGSKA, per germline (reference sequence).

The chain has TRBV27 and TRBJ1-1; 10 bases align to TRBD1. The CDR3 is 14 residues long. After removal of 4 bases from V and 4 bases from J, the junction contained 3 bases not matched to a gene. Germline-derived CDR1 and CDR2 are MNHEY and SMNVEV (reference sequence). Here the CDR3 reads CASSSRTGGTEAFF. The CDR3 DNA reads TGTGCCAGCAGTTCCCGGACAGGGGGCACTGAAGCTTTCTTT.

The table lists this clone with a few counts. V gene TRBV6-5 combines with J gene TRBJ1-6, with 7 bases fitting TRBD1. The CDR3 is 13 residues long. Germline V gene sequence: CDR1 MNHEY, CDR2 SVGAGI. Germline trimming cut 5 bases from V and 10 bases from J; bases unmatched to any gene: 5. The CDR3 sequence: CASSRDSYSPLHF. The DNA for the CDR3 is TGTGCCAGCAGTCGGGACAGTTACTCACCCCTCCACTTT.

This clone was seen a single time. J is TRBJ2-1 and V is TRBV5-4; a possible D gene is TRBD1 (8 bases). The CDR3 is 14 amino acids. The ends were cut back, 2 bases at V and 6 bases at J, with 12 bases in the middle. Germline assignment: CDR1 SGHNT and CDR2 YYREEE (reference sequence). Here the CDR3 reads CASSFTGGGNEQFF. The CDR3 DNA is TGTGCCAGCAGCTTTACAGGGGGGGGCAATGAGCAGTTCTTC. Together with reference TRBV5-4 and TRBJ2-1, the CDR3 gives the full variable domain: ETGVTQSPTHLIKTRGQQVTLRCSSQSGHNTVSWYQQALGQGPQFIFQYYREEENGRGNFPPRFSGLQFPNYSSELNVNALELDDSALYLCASSFTGGGNEQFFGPGTRLTVL.

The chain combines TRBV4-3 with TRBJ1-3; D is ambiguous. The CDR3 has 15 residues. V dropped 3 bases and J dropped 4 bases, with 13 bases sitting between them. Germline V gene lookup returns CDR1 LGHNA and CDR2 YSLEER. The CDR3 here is CASSQSRRVGNTIYF. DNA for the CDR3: TGCGCCAGCAGCCAGTCACGTCGGGTCGGAAACACCATATATTTT.

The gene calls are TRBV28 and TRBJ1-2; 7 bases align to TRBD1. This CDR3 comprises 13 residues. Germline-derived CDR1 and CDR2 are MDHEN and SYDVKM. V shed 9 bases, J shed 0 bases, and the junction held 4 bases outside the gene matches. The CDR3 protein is CASARGANYGYTF. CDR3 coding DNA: TGTGCCAGTGCCAGGGGGGCTAACTATGGCTACACCTTC.

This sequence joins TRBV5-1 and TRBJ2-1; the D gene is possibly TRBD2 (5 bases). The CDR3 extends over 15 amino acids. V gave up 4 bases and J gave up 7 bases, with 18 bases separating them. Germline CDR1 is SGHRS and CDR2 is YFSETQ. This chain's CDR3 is CASSPLGVYGNEQFF. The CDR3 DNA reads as TGCGCCAGCAGCCCACTAGGTGTTTATGGGAATGAGCAGTTCTTC. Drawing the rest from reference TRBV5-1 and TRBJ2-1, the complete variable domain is KAGVTQTPRYLIKTRGQQVTLSCSPISGHRSVSWYQQTPGQGLQFLFEYFSETQRNKGNFPGRFSGRQFSNSRSEMNVSTLELGDSALYLCASSPLGVYGNEQFFGPGTRLTVL.

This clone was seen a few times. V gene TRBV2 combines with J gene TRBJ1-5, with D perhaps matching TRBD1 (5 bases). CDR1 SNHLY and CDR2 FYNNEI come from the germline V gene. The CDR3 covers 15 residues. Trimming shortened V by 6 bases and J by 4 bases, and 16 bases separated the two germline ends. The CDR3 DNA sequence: TGTGCCAGCAGCGGGGGGACCGGCCTTAATCAGCCCCAGCATTTT. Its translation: CASSGGTGLNQPQHF. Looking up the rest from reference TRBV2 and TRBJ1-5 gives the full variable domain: EPEVTQTPSHQVTQMGQEVILRCVPISNHLYFYWYRQILGQKVEFLVSFYNNEISEKSEIFDDQFSVERPDGSNFTLKIRSTKLEDSAMYFCASSGGTGLNQPQHFGDGTRLSIL.

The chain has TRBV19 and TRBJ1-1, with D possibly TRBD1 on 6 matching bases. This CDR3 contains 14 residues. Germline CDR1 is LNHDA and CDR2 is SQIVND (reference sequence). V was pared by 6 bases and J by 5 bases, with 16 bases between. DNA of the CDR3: TGTGCCAGTAGCAGGGGTATGTGGGGGACTGAAGCTTTCTTT. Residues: CASSRGMWGTEAFF.